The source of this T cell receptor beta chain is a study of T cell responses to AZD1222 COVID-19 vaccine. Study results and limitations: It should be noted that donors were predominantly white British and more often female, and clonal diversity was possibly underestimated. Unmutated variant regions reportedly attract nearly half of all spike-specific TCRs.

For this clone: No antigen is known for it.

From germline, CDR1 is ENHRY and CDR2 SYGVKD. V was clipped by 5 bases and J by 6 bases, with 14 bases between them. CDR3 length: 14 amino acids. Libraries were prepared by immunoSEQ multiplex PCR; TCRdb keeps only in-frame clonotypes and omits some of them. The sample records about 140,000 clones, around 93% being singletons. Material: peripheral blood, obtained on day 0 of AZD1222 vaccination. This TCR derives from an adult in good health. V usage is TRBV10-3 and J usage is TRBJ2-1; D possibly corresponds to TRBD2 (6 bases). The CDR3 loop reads CAISQLASLNEQFF. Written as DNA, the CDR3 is TGTGCCATCAGTCAGCTAGCGAGCCTCAATGAGCAGTTCTTC.